A single sample gave rise to the 17 T cell receptor beta chains below, sequenced in a study of cytomegalovirus exposure and HLA in healthy donors (dated by TCRdb to about 2017). The method behind the library was the immunoSEQ multiplex PCR assay. The multiplex PCR relied on a mix of 60 forward primers for TCR Vbeta segments and 13 reverse primers for TCR Jbeta segments. In TCRdb, the immuneACCESS table is reduced to in-frame sequences with V and J assigned. These tables do not hold every clone; where another copy was compared, an unresolved V gene accounts for under half, and the others remain unexplained. This sample comprises 160,000 or so clones, 65% to 80% of them detected only once. The top ten hold roughly 7% of the sample. The sequenced sample consisted of PBMCs. These receptors all come from a middle-aged woman in good health and CMV-seropositive.

The V call is TRBV7-2, the J call TRBJ1-6, with 8 bases fitting TRBD1. CDR1 and CDR2 (germline): SGHTA, FQGNSA. V trimming: 4 bases; J trimming: 6 bases; junction bases outside the gene matches: 2. The CDR3 length is 14 residues. This CDR3 reads CASSYTGGNSPLHF. Here the CDR3 DNA reads TGTGCCAGCAGCTATACAGGGGGTAATTCACCCCTCCACTTT.

The genes are TRBV2 and TRBJ1-6; 7 nucleotides align to TRBD1. The CDR3 is 14 amino acids. The V and J ends lost 4 bases and 5 bases, in that order; junction bases with no gene match: 2. Germline CDR1 SNHLY, CDR2 FYNNEI. This CDR3 reads CASSVGQNNSPLHF. Written as DNA, the CDR3 is TGTGCCAGCAGTGTGGGACAGAATAATTCACCCCTCCACTTT.

This clone was seen only a few times. An end of the junction does not agree with germline; a read error may underlie this. The J gene is TRBJ2-2, the V gene TRBV7-7, with 7 bases identical to TRBD1. Germline CDR1 and CDR2: SSHAT and FNYEAQ (reference sequence). The CDR3 runs 15 residues. The CDR3 region has the DNA TGTGCTAGCAGGGGATTGGGGACAGCCACCGGGGAGCTGTTTTTT. Translating gives CASRGLGTATGELFF.

This clone has just a few counts. V and J are TRBV7-2 and TRBJ1-6; 7 nucleotides agree with TRBD1. This CDR3 comprises 17 residues. Germline V CDR1 and CDR2: SGHTA, FQGNSA. The V gene end was trimmed by 4 bases and the J gene end by 7 bases; junction bases not matched to a gene: 13. The CDR3: CASSSPWGQRGNSPLHF. The CDR3 DNA follows: TGTGCCAGCAGCTCACCGTGGGGACAGAGGGGGAATTCACCCCTCCACTTT.

About this clone: A read error may produce the germline difference seen at one junction end. Other DNA sequences within the sample encode an identical CDR3. The rearrangement uses TRBV6-1 and TRBJ2-6; 7 bases are shared with TRBD1. The CDR3 contains 18 residues. Germline CDR1 MNHNS, CDR2 SASEGT. CDR3 nucleotides: TGTGCCAGCAGTGAAAAGGGGGCCCGCCTTTCTGGAGCCAACGTCCTGACTTTC. This gives the protein CASSEKGARLSGANVLTF.

This rearrangement joins TRBV4-2 to TRBJ1-2; D is ambiguous. Germline CDR1 and CDR2: LGHNA and YNFKEQ. The V end was cut by 0 bases, the J end by 2 bases, with 10 bases between. The CDR3 has 15 amino acids. As DNA, the CDR3 is TGTGCCAGCAGCCAAGAAGGATCGGGGAACTATGGCTACACCTTC. Its translation: CASSQEGSGNYGYTF.

The CDR3 DNA sequence: TGTGCCAGCAGCCCCGCTTGGCGGGGGGGACGGACCGGGGAGCTGTTTTTT. Translation: CASSPAWRGGRTGELFF. V usage is TRBV7-8 and J usage is TRBJ2-2; TRBD2 matches 9 bases. The junction had 12 bases not matched to a gene; V was cut back by 5 bases and J by 5 bases. The CDR3 covers 17 residues. Per the germline V gene, CDR1 is SGHVS and CDR2 is FQNEAQ.

The CDR3 coding sequence is TGCGCCAGCAGCCAAGAGGAAAGGCGGATGGGCGGGGAGCTGTTTTTT. Residues: CASSQEERRMGGELFF. The chain couples TRBV4-3 to TRBJ2-2; D call uncertain. The CDR3 is 16 residues long. CDR1 is LGHNA, CDR2 YSLEER, per germline. Trimming removed 0 bases at V and 7 bases at J, with 15 bases between.

The genes are TRBV5-1 and TRBJ1-1; TRBD1 might be the D (5 bases). The CDR3 has 14 residues. Trimming took off 1 base at V and 1 base at J, with 8 bases between the two ends. CDR1 is SGHRS and CDR2 is YFSETQ in the germline V gene. The DNA of the CDR3 is TGCGCCAGCAGCTTGATAGACAGGAACACTGAAGCTTTCTTT. Its translation: CASSLIDRNTEAFF.

The chain carries TRBV6-6 and TRBJ1-3, with TRBD1 as a possible D gene (5 bases). The CDR3 totals 14 residues. Germline V gene sequence: CDR1 MNHNY, CDR2 SVGAGI (reference sequence). The V gene lost 4 bases and the J gene lost 3 bases, with 10 bases spanning the gap. In DNA form, the CDR3 reads TGTGCCAGCAGTTCGGACACTCTTGGAAACACCATATATTTT. Its protein is CASSSDTLGNTIYF.

V usage is TRBV7-9 and J usage is TRBJ1-6; unclear D gene. Per germline, CDR1 SEHNR and CDR2 FQNEAQ (reference sequence). The V and J ends lost 3 bases and 10 bases respectively, with 10 bases between them. The CDR3 consists of 13 residues. The CDR3 reads CASSLKEASPLHF. The CDR3 nucleotides read TGTGCCAGCAGCTTGAAAGAAGCATCACCCCTCCACTTT.

The chain combines TRBV5-5 with TRBJ1-1; 7 nucleotides agree with TRBD1. J gave up 8 bases and V 3 bases, and 10 bases lay outside the gene matches. CDR1 is SGHKS, CDR2 YYEKEE, per germline (reference sequence). This CDR3 contains 14 residues. The CDR3 nucleotides read TGTGCCAGCAGCTCAACCCCGGGACAGCCCGAAGCTTTCTTT. The encoded protein is CASSSTPGQPEAFF.

V usage is TRBV9 and J usage is TRBJ2-1; 7 positions match TRBD1. The ends lost 0 bases at V and 9 bases at J; junction bases unmatched: 9. Germline V gene lookup returns CDR1 SGDLS and CDR2 YYNGEE. The CDR3 totals 15 residues. DNA for the CDR3: TGTGCCAGCAGCGTAGTTCCCGACAGGGCTAGTGAGCAGTTCTTC. This sequence encodes CASSVVPDRASEQFF.

The rearrangement uses TRBV4-2 and TRBJ1-1, with a weak D call TRBD1 (5 bases). Germline CDR1 LGHNA, CDR2 YNFKEQ. Between the trimmed V and J ends, which lost 0 bases and 1 base, there was a span of 15 bases. CDR3 length equals 17 residues. CDR3 nucleotide sequence: TGTGCCAGCAGCCAAGATCGGGTGGGCAGGGCGAACACTGAAGCTTTCTTT. Encoded protein: CASSQDRVGRANTEAFF.

V usage is TRBV11-2 and J usage is TRBJ2-7; 9 bases fit TRBD2. The germline CDR1 and CDR2 sequences are SGHAT and FQNNGV. The CDR3 runs to 15 residues. The V segment lost 7 bases and the J segment 4 bases; nucleotides outside the gene matches: 11. Here the CDR3 reads CASTPSSSGVYEQYF. The CDR3 region has the DNA TGTGCCAGCACCCCGTCGTCTAGCGGGGTGTACGAGCAGTACTTC.

The chain combines TRBV7-9 with TRBJ2-1; the D gene is possibly TRBD2 (6 bases). The germline V gene encodes CDR1 SEHNR and CDR2 FQNEAQ (reference sequence). There are 17 residues in the CDR3. V lost 5 bases, J lost 6 bases, and 23 bases lay in between. CDR3 protein: CASSIPIGGAAGNEQFF. For the CDR3, the DNA is TGTGCCAGCAGCATCCCCATCGGCGGGGCCGCGGGCAATGAGCAGTTCTTC.

This chain links TRBV19 with TRBJ1-1, with D possibly matching TRBD1 (6 bases). V was cut by 7 bases and J by 4 bases, with 22 bases left in between. The CDR3 consists of 16 residues. Germline V gene sequence: CDR1 LNHDA, CDR2 SQIVND (reference sequence). The CDR3 spells CASTPIGGFWGTEAFF. The CDR3 nucleotides read TGTGCCAGTACCCCGATAGGGGGTTTTTGGGGCACTGAAGCTTTCTTT.